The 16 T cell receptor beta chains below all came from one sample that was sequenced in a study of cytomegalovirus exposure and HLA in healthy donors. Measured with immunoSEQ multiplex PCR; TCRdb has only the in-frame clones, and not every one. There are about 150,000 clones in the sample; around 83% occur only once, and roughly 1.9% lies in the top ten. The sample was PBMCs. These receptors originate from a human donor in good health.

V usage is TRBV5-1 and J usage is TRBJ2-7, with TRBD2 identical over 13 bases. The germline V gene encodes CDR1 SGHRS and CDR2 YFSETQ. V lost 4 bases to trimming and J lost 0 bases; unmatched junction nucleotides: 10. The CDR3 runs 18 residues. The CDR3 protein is CASSETSGRASFSYEQYF. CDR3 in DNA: TGCGCCAGCAGCGAAACTAGCGGGAGGGCCAGTTTCTCCTACGAGCAGTACTTC.

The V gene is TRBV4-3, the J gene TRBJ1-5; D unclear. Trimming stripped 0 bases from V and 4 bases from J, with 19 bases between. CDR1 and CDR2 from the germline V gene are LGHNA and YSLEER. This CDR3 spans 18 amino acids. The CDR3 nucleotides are TGCGCCAGCAGCCAAGAAATCCCCATCTCAAGCAGGAATCAGCCCCAGCATTTT. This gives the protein CASSQEIPISSRNQPQHF.

CDR3 sequence reads: CASSESGGAAADTQYF. The CDR3 nucleotides read TGTGCCAGCAGTGAAAGCGGGGGGGCCGCAGCAGATACGCAGTATTTT. This chain uses TRBV6-4 with TRBJ2-3; 10 bases match TRBD2. Trimming took 3 bases from V and 4 from J; bases not matched to a gene: 7. Germline lookup yields CDR1 MRHNA and CDR2 SNTAGT. The CDR3 is made up of 16 amino acids.

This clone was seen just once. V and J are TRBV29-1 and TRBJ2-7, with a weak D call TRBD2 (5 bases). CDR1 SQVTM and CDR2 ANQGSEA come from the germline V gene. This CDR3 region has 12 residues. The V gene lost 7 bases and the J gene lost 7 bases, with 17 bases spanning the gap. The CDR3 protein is CSGREGVGEQYF. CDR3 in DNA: TGCAGCGGGCGAGAGGGAGTGGGAGAGCAGTACTTC.

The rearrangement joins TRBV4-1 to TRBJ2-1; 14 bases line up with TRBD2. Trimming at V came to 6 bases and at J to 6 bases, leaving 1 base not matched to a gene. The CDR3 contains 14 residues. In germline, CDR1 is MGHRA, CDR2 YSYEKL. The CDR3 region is CASRGTSGSNEQFF. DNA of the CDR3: TGCGCCAGCAGGGGGACTAGCGGGAGCAATGAGCAGTTCTTC.

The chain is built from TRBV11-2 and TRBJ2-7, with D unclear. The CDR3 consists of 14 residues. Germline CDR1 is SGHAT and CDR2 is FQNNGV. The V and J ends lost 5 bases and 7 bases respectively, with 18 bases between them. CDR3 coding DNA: TGTGCCAGCAGCCACCCGGAGAAAGCAAGGGAGCAGTACTTC. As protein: CASSHPEKAREQYF. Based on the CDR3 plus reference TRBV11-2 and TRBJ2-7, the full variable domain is EAGVAQSPRYKIIEKRQSVAFWCNPISGHATLYWYQQILGQGPKLLIQFQNNGVVDDSQLPKDRFSAERLKGVDSTLKIQPAKLEDSAVYLCASSHPEKAREQYFGPGTRLTVT.

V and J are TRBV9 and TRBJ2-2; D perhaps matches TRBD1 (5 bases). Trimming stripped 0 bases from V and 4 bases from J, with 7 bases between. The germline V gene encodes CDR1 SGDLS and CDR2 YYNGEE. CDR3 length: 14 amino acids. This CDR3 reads CASSVDGATGELFF. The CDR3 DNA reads TGTGCCAGCAGCGTAGATGGGGCCACCGGGGAGCTGTTTTTT.

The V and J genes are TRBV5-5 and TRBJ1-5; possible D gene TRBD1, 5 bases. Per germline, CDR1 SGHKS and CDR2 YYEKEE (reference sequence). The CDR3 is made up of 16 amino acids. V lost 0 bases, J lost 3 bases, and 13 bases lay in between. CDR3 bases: TGTGCCAGCAGCTTGGTAGATGGACAACCCAATCAGCCCCAGCATTTT. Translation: CASSLVDGQPNQPQHF.

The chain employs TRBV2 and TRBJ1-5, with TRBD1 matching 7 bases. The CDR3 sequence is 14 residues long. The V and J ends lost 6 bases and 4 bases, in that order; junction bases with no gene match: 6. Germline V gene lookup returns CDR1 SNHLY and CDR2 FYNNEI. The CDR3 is CASRGGQLNQPQHF. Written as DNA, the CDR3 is TGTGCCAGCAGGGGGGGACAGCTAAATCAGCCCCAGCATTTT.

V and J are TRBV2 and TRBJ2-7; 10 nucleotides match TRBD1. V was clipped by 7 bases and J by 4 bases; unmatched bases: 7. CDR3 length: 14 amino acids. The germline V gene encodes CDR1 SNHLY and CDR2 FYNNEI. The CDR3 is CASTPTGGTYEQYF. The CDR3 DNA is TGTGCCAGCACCCCGACAGGGGGCACTTACGAGCAGTACTTC.

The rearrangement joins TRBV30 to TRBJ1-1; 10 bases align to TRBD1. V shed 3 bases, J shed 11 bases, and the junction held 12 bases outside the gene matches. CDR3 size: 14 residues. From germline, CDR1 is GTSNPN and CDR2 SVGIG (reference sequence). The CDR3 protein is CAWRLSGQGRWAFF. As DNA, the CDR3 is TGTGCCTGGAGACTTTCGGGACAGGGGAGGTGGGCTTTCTTT.

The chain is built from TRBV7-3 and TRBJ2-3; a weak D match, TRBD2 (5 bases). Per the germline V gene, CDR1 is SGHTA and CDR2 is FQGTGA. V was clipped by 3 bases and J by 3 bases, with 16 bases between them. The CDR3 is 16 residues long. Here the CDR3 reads CASSFQTDPGTDTQYF. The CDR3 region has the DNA TGTGCCAGCAGCTTCCAAACGGACCCGGGAACAGATACGCAGTATTTT. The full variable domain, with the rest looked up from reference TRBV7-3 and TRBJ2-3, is GAGVSQTPSNKVTEKGKYVELRCDPISGHTALYWYRQSLGQGPEFLIYFQGTGAADDSGLPNDRFFAVRPEGSVSTLKIQRTERGDSAVYLCASSFQTDPGTDTQYFGPGTRLTVL.

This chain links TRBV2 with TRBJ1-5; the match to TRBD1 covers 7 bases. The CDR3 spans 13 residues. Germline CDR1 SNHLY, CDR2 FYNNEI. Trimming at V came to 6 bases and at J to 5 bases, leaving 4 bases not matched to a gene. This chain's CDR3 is CASSDREDQPQHF. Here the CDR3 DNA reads TGTGCCAGCAGCGACAGGGAGGATCAGCCCCAGCATTTT.

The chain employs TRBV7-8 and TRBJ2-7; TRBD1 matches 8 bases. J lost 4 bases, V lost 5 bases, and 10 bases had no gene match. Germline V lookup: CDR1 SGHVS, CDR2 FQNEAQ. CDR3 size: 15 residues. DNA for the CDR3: TGTGCCAGCAGCACGAAACGGGACAGGAGTTACGAGCAGTACTTC. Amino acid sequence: CASSTKRDRSYEQYF.

In DNA form, the CDR3 reads TGTGCCAGCAGTGCTGGGACAGGGGTCACCGGGGAGCTGTTTTTT. As protein: CASSAGTGVTGELFF. The chain links TRBV25-1 to TRBJ2-2, with 10 bases that match TRBD1. CDR3 length equals 15 residues. Germline lookup yields CDR1 MGHDK and CDR2 SYGVNS. Trimming removed 4 bases from V and 4 bases from J; junction bases left unmatched: 3.

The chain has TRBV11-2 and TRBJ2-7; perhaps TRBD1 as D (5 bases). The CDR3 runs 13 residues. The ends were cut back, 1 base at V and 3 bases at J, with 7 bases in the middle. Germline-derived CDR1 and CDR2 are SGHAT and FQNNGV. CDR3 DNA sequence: TGTGCCAGCAGCTTAGGACAGCGCTACGAGCAGTACTTC. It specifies CASSLGQRYEQYF.